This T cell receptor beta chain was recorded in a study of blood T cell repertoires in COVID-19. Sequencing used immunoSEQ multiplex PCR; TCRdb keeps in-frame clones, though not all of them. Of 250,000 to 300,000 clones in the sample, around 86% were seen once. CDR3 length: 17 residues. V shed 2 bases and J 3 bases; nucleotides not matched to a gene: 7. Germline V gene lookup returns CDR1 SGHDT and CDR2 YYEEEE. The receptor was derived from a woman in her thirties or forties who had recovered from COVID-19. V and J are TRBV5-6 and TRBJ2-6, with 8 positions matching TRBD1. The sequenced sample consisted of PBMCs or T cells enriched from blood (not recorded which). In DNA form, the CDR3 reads TGTGCCAGCAGCTTTTTCCAGGGGGCGCTTGGGGCCAACGTCCTGACTTTC. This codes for CASSFFQGALGANVLTF.